This T cell receptor beta chain derives from a study of T cells in Graves' hyperthyroidism and ophthalmopathy. Amplification yielded TCR beta CDR3 regions, with RNA transcripts as the source. HTBI primers were the set used in a first-round RT-PCR of the TCR CDR3. From the multiplex PCR reads, TCRdb called clonotypes with MiXCR, one entry per CDR3 protein. The top ten hold roughly 8.2% of the sample, which has around 300,000 distinct CDR3 sequences, around 15% seen once. By proportion, this clonotype is medium-sized. This clonotype originated in a woman in her thirties or forties with Graves' hyperthyroidism. Sequencing input: blood.

The CDR3 reads CASSLVVQPQHF. CDR3 sequence (DNA): TGTGCCAGCAGTTTAGTGGTACAGCCCCAGCATTTT. The rearrangement joins TRBV28 to TRBJ1-5; D call uncertain. The CDR3 contains 12 residues. CDR1 MDHEN and CDR2 SYDVKM come from the germline V gene. With 2 bases removed from V and 7 bases from J, the gap between germline ends came to 6 bases.